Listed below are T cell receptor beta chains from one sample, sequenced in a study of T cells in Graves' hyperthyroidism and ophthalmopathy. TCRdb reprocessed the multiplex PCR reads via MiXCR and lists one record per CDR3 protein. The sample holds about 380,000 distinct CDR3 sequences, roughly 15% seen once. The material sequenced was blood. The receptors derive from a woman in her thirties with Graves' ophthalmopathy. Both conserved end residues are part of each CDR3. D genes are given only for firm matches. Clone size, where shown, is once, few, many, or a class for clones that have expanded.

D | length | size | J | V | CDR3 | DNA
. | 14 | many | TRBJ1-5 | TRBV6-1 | CASIGTLSNQPQHF | TGTGCCAGTATCGGGACTCTCAGCAATCAGCCCCAGCATTTT
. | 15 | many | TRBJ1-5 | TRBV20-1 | CSARDTGRGDQPQHF | TGCAGTGCTAGAGACACAGGGAGGGGGGATCAGCCCCAGCATTTT
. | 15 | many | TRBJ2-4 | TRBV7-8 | CASSLGTLAKNIQYF | TGTGCCAGCAGCTTAGGAACCCTAGCCAAAAACATTCAGTACTTC
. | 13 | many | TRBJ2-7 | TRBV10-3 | CAISESTDYEQYF | TGTGCCATCAGTGAGTCGACGGATTACGAGCAGTACTTC
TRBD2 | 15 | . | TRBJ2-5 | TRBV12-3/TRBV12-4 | CASRLAGGPSETQYF | TGTGCCAGCAGACTAGCGGGGGGGCCATCGGAGACCCAGTACTTC
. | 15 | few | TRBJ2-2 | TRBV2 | CASSEGVIAPGELFF | TGTGCCAGCAGTGAGGGGGTAATAGCACCCGGGGAGCTGTTTTTT
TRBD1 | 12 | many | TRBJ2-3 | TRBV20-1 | CSGDRGADTQYF | TGCAGTGGGGACAGGGGGGCAGATACGCAGTATTTT
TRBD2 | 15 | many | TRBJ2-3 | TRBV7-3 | CASSWTASGGDTQYF | TGTGCCAGCAGCTGGACGGCTAGCGGGGGAGATACGCAGTATTTT
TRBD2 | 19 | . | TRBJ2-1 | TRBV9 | CASSVELAGGPHSYNEQFF | TGTGCCAGCAGCGTAGAGCTAGCGGGGGGTCCACATTCCTACAATGAGCAGTTCTTC
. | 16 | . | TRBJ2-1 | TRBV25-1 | CASSGMGRSSYNEQFF | TGTGCCAGCAGTGGAATGGGACGGAGCTCCTACAATGAGCAGTTCTTC
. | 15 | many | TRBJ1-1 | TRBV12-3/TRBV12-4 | CANQLIGGAKTEAFF | TGTGCCAACCAACTGATTGGTGGGGCGAAGACTGAAGCTTTCTTT
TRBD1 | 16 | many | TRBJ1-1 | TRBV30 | CAWSIRGIFVHTEAFF | TGTGCCTGGAGTATCAGGGGGATATTCGTCCACACTGAAGCTTTCTTT
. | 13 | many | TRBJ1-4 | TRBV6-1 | CASNWGSGEKLFF | TGTGCCAGCAATTGGGGATCGGGTGAAAAACTGTTTTTT
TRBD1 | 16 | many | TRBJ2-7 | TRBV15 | CATSEPSGQGSYEQYF | TGTGCCACCAGTGAGCCTTCGGGACAGGGGTCCTACGAGCAGTACTTC
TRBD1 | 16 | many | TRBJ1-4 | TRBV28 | CASSLARTGFGEKLFF | TGTGCCAGCAGTTTAGCCCGGACAGGTTTTGGTGAAAAACTGTTTTTT
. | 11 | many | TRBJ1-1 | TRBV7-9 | CASSQGGKAFF | TGTGCCAGCAGTCAAGGGGGGAAAGCTTTCTTT
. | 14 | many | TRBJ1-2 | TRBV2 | CASSPDPGVDGYTF | TGTGCCAGCAGTCCAGACCCCGGGGTCGATGGCTACACCTTC
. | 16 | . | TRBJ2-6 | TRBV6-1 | CASSAFSLSGANVLTF | TGTGCCAGCAGTGCTTTTTCTCTCTCTGGGGCCAACGTCCTGACTTTC
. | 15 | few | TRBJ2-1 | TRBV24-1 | CATSEKDGLGFTRFF | TGTGCCACCAGTGAGAAGGACGGCTTAGGCTTCACGAGGTTCTTC
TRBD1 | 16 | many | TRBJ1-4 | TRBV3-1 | CASSQKTGGTNEKLFF | TGTGCCAGCAGCCAAAAAACAGGGGGCACTAATGAAAAACTGTTTTTT
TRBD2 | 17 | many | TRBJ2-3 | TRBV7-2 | CASSTRGGRGLEDTQYF | TGTGCCAGCAGCACCCGGGGGGGTCGGGGGTTGGAAGATACGCAGTATTTT